This TCR beta chain was retrieved from a study of regulatory and conventional T cells in RAG deficiency. Study results and limitations: Shorter CDR3s in all patient subsets; >85% Treg-Tconv overlap in Omenn.

Germline V CDR1 and CDR2: KGHSH, LQKENI. V lost 1 base, J lost 5 bases, and 5 bases lay in between. The CDR3 extends over 13 amino acids. Regulatory T cells were sorted from blood as CD4+ CD25-high CD127-low cells. Some clones are missing from TCRdb's copy, which holds only in-frame ones; the method was immunoSEQ multiplex PCR. The data show about 330 clones, roughly 90% seen once. Note on this clone: Its antigen is currently unknown.

Specimen: Tregs sorted from blood. The sequence derives from a human donor with RAG deficiency presenting as severe combined immunodeficiency. The genes are TRBV18 and TRBJ1-4; no clear D gene. The CDR3 loop reads CASSPQENEKLFF. CDR3 bases: TGTGCCAGCTCACCACAGGAGAATGAAAAACTGTTTTTT. Complete variable domain (other parts from reference TRBV18 and TRBJ1-4): NAGVMQNPRHLVRRRGQEARLRCSPMKGHSHVYWYRQLPEEGLKFMVYLQKENIIDESGMPKERFSAEFPKEGPSILRIQQVVRGDSAAYFCASSPQENEKLFFGSGTQLSVL.